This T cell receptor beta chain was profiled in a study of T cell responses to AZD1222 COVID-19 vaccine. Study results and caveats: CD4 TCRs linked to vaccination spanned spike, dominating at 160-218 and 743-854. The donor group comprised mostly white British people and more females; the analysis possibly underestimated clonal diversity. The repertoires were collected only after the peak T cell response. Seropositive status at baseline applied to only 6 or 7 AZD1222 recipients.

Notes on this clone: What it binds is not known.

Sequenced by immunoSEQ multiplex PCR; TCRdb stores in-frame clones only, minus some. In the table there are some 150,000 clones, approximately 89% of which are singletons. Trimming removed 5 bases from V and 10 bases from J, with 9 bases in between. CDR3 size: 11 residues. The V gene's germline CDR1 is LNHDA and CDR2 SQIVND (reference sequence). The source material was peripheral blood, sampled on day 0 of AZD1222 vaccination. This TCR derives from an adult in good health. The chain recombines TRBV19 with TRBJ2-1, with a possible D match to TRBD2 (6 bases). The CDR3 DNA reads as TGTGCCAGTAGTTTGGGAGGAGAGCAGTTCTTC. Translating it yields CASSLGGEQFF.